The subject of this entry is one T cell receptor (beta chain). Its specificity is unknown. CDR1 is MNHEY and CDR2 is SMNVEV in the germline V gene (reference sequence). The CDR3 is made up of 20 amino acids. Trimming removed 2 bases from V and 5 bases from J, with 30 bases in between. This sample is part of a study of cytomegalovirus exposure and HLA in healthy donors. Overall study results and limits: One variant, a missense change in DCLRE1C, was linked in a later analysis to TCR beta V- and J-gene trimming. A previous analysis found most TCR beta V segments productive roughly 87% or roughly 30% of the time. Follow-up analysis found HLA locus-dependent TCR association rates, highest for DRB1 and lowest for HLA-C.

Primers for the PCR totalled 60 Vbeta and 13 Jbeta. Produced via immunoSEQ multiplex PCR; TCRdb's table is partial and in-frame only. The table records 120,000 or so clones, about three quarters of them present only once. Sequenced sample: PBMCs. This TCR derives from a female donor in good health and CMV-seronegative. The chain carries TRBV27 and TRBJ1-1; D perhaps matches TRBD1 (6 bases). The CDR3 sequence is CASSLNLGRKTGGGPTEAFF. The CDR3 nucleotides are TGTGCCAGCAGTTTAAATTTGGGCCGGAAAACGGGAGGGGGGCCGACTGAAGCTTTCTTT.